The 30 T cell receptor beta chains below come from one sample, sequenced in a study of blood T cell repertoires in COVID-19. The method was immunoSEQ multiplex PCR; TCRdb's version includes in-frame clones alone and lacks a portion of them. The sample includes 250,000 or so clones, less than 95% of them seen just once. Specimen: PBMCs or T cells enriched from blood (not recorded which). Receptors were obtained from a middle-aged man who had been exposed to COVID-19.

Concerning this clone itself: Other DNA variants within this sample encode the same CDR3. CDR3 nucleotide sequence: TGCGCCAGCAGCCAAGATAGCTCCTACGAGCAGTACTTC. Protein sequence: CASSQDSSYEQYF. This chain uses TRBV4-3 with TRBJ2-7; D is ambiguous. Deletions cut 0 bases from V and 0 bases from J, with 3 bases between. This CDR3 has 13 amino acids. CDR1 is LGHNA, CDR2 YSLEER, per germline.

This rearrangement joins TRBV19 to TRBJ1-2, with TRBD1 matching over 8 bases. The J segment lost 8 bases and the V segment lost 4 bases, leaving 12 bases of the junction unmatched. This CDR3 has 15 residues. Germline lookup yields CDR1 LNHDA and CDR2 SQIVND (reference sequence). The CDR3 loop reads CASSTQETGGYGYTF. The CDR3 nucleotides are TGTGCCAGTAGTACTCAAGAAACAGGGGGGTACGGCTACACCTTC.

The chain joins TRBV28 to TRBJ2-7; 14 bases are shared with TRBD2. The CDR3 extends over 17 amino acids. Germline CDR1 and CDR2: MDHEN and SYDVKM. The V gene end was trimmed by 5 bases and the J gene end by 2 bases; junction bases not matched to a gene: 8. The CDR3 region has the DNA TGTGCCAGCAGTACGAATCCGGGACTAGCGGGAGCCTACGAGCAGTACTTC. Translated, it gives CASSTNPGLAGAYEQYF. The variable domain in full, completed from reference TRBV28 and TRBJ2-7, reads DVKVTQSSRYLVKRTGEKVFLECVQDMDHENMFWYRQDPGLGLRLIYFSYDVKMKEKGDIPEGYSVSREKKERFSLILESASTNQTSMYLCASSTNPGLAGAYEQYFGPGTRLTVT.

This chain's CDR3 is CASSQGGSSGANVLTF. The CDR3 nucleotides read TGTGCCAGTAGTCAGGGGGGCAGTTCTGGGGCCAACGTCCTGACTTTC. The chain employs TRBV19 and TRBJ2-6, with D maybe TRBD1 (7 bases). The V gene's germline CDR1 is LNHDA and CDR2 SQIVND (reference sequence). V was trimmed by 5 bases and J by 1 base, leaving 12 bases between them. CDR3 length equals 16 residues.

The genes are TRBV5-1 and TRBJ2-7; possible D gene TRBD2, 6 bases. The germline CDR1 and CDR2 sequences are SGHRS and YFSETQ. Trimming stripped 6 bases from V and 4 bases from J, with 17 bases between. CDR3 length: 14 residues. The DNA for the CDR3 is TGCGCCAGCACCTGGGGGGTCGGAGGGTACGAGCAGTACTTC. Its translation: CASTWGVGGYEQYF. Combining the CDR3 with reference TRBV5-1 and TRBJ2-7 gives the whole variable domain KAGVTQTPRYLIKTRGQQVTLSCSPISGHRSVSWYQQTPGQGLQFLFEYFSETQRNKGNFPGRFSGRQFSNSRSEMNVSTLELGDSALYLCASTWGVGGYEQYFGPGTRLTVT.

The chain couples TRBV30 to TRBJ1-1; 8 bases fit TRBD1. CDR3 size: 14 residues. V lost 3 bases to trimming and J lost 2 bases; unmatched junction nucleotides: 5. Germline V lookup: CDR1 GTSNPN, CDR2 SVGIG (reference sequence). CDR3 nucleotides: TGTGCCTGGAGCCTACAGGGGGTAAACACTGAAGCTTTCTTT. It is translated as CAWSLQGVNTEAFF.

The CDR3, as DNA: TGCAGCGTTGAAGGGACAGGGAATGAAAAACTGTTTTTT. The encoded protein is CSVEGTGNEKLFF. This chain joins TRBV29-1 and TRBJ1-4, with 8 bases identical to TRBD1. The length of the CDR3 is 13 residues. From germline, CDR1 is SQVTM and CDR2 ANQGSEA. J lost 5 bases, V lost 1 base, and 0 bases had no gene match.

The chain links TRBV3-1 (or the pseudogene TRBV3-2) to TRBJ1-1, with D maybe TRBD1 (6 bases). The ends were cut back, 2 bases at V and 1 base at J, with 8 bases in the middle. The germline gives CDR1 LGHDT, CDR2 YNNKEL (reference sequence). The length of the CDR3 is 14 residues. CDR3: CASSQTTGNTEAFF. DNA for the CDR3: TGTGCCAGCAGCCAAACGACAGGGAACACTGAAGCTTTCTTT.

The rearrangement uses TRBV18 and TRBJ1-5; 7 bases map to TRBD1. V shed 6 bases, J shed 0 bases, and the junction held 5 bases outside the gene matches. From germline, CDR1 is KGHSH and CDR2 LQKENI. The CDR3 is 15 amino acids. The CDR3 is CASSPGQPSNQPQHF. The CDR3 DNA follows: TGTGCCAGCTCGCCGGGACAGCCTAGCAATCAGCCCCAGCATTTT.

V is TRBV28 and J is TRBJ2-4; perhaps TRBD1 as D (5 bases). Trimming stripped 2 bases from V and 9 bases from J, with 8 bases between. The CDR3 sequence is 12 residues long. In germline, CDR1 is MDHEN, CDR2 SYDVKM. CDR3 coding DNA: TGTGCCAGCAGTTTACAGGGTACCATTCAGTACTTC. Translated, it gives CASSLQGTIQYF.

The rearrangement joins TRBV19 to TRBJ2-2, with TRBD1 matching over 11 bases. CDR1 is LNHDA, CDR2 SQIVND, per germline (reference sequence). CDR3 size: 13 residues. V dropped 6 bases and J dropped 10; count of bases not matched to a gene: 4. The CDR3 spells CASRGQGATELFF. In DNA form, the CDR3 reads TGTGCCAGTAGAGGACAGGGGGCCACGGAGCTGTTTTTT.

J is TRBJ2-1 and V is TRBV7-2; a weak D match, TRBD1 (5 bases). The CDR3 length is 15 residues. Germline lookup yields CDR1 SGHTA and CDR2 FQGNSA. Trimming cost V 4 bases and J 4 bases, with 14 bases left between them. CDR3 residues: CASSSVGRTYNEQFF. The CDR3 DNA sequence: TGTGCCAGCAGCTCGGTGGGGCGAACTTACAATGAGCAGTTCTTC. Using reference TRBV7-2 and TRBJ2-1 for the parts outside the CDR3, the full variable domain is GAGVSQSPSNKVTEKGKDVELRCDPISGHTALYWYRQSLGQGLEFLIYFQGNSAPDKSGLPSDRFSAERTGGSVSTLTIQRTQQEDSAVYLCASSSVGRTYNEQFFGPGTRLTVL.

J is TRBJ1-4 and V is TRBV3-1 (or the pseudogene TRBV3-2); 8 nucleotides line up with TRBD1. V gave up 0 bases and J gave up 8 bases; unmatched junction bases: 2. CDR3 length: 14 amino acids. Germline CDR1 and CDR2: LGHDT and YNNKEL (reference sequence). The CDR3 here is CASSQDGTGEKLFF. CDR3 sequence (DNA): TGTGCCAGCAGCCAAGACGGGACAGGCGAAAAACTGTTTTTT.

This clone has only one observation. V usage is TRBV2 and J usage is TRBJ1-1, with 8 bases lining up with TRBD1. Germline V CDR1 and CDR2: SNHLY, FYNNEI. CDR3 length: 14 amino acids. Trimming at V came to 6 bases and at J to 6 bases, leaving 9 bases not matched to a gene. CDR3 in DNA: TGTGCCAGCAGCCGCGACAGGGGTACCGCTGAAGCTTTCTTT. Protein product: CASSRDRGTAEAFF.

This chain connects TRBV7-3 to TRBJ2-1; D gene unclear. CDR1 SGHTA and CDR2 FQGTGA come from the germline V gene. The CDR3 is made up of 14 amino acids. Between the trimmed V and J ends, which lost 2 bases and 3 bases, there was a span of 8 bases. CDR3 sequence: CASSLGSFYNEQFF. The CDR3 DNA reads TGTGCCAGCAGCTTAGGCTCCTTCTACAATGAGCAGTTCTTC.

V gene TRBV28 combines with J gene TRBJ2-1; 14 nucleotides align to TRBD2. Germline CDR1 reads MDHEN; CDR2 reads SYDVKM. Losses at the gene ends were 5 bases for V and 3 bases for J; bases not matched to a gene: 3. The CDR3 is made up of 16 amino acids. CDR3 coding DNA: TGTGCCAGCAGTCCGGGACTAGCGGGGGACTACAATGAGCAGTTCTTC. Its protein is CASSPGLAGDYNEQFF.

The rearrangement joins TRBV3-1 (or the pseudogene TRBV3-2) to TRBJ1-4; the D gene is possibly TRBD1 (6 bases). With 5 bases removed from V and 0 bases from J, the gap between germline ends came to 10 bases. The germline CDR1 and CDR2 sequences are LGHDT and YNNKEL (reference sequence). The CDR3 is made up of 15 amino acids. CDR3 sequence reads: CASSIRGATNEKLFF. The CDR3 DNA reads as TGTGCCAGCAGCATCAGGGGTGCAACTAATGAAAAACTGTTTTTT.

This chain links TRBV12-3 or TRBV12-4 with TRBJ1-2; no definite D call. This CDR3 region has 11 residues. V was cut by 3 bases and J by 5 bases, with 4 bases left in between. The CDR3 sequence is CASSLEYGYTF. CDR3 DNA sequence: TGTGCCAGCAGTTTGGAGTATGGCTACACCTTC.

This clone was detected only a few times. The chain links TRBV18 to TRBJ1-1; 7 bases line up with TRBD1. This CDR3 has 13 amino acids. CDR1 and CDR2 (germline): KGHSH, LQKENI. V lost 5 bases to trimming and J lost 0 bases; unmatched junction nucleotides: 0. The CDR3 here is CASSTGVNTEAFF. The CDR3 DNA follows: TGTGCCAGCTCAACAGGGGTGAACACTGAAGCTTTCTTT.

CDR3 in amino acids: CATSVGARATDTQYF. As DNA, the CDR3 is TGTGCCACCAGTGTTGGTGCCAGAGCGACAGATACGCAGTATTTT. The chain couples TRBV24-1 to TRBJ2-3; D gene unclear. V lost 5 bases, J lost 3 bases, and 14 bases lay in between. Germline CDR1 KGHDR, CDR2 SFDVKD. The CDR3 consists of 15 residues.

The chain joins TRBV6-5 to TRBJ2-7; TRBD1 aligns across 9 bases. Germline V gene sequence: CDR1 MNHEY, CDR2 SVGAGI. CDR3 length: 15 amino acids. V lost 6 bases to trimming and J lost 4 bases; unmatched junction nucleotides: 10. The CDR3 DNA follows: TGTGCCAGCAGGGCCGGGACAGGGACTTTTTACGAGCAGTACTTC. It is translated as CASRAGTGTFYEQYF.

This clone was seen a few times. The chain carries TRBV21-1 and TRBJ1-1. TRBV21-1 is tagged as a pseudogene. The CDR3 is 14 amino acids. For the CDR3, the DNA is TGTGCCAGCAGCAAAATCCGGGGGAGCACTGAAGCTTTCTTT. It translates to CASSKIRGSTEAFF.

This clone was seen a single time. The rearrangement uses TRBV2 and TRBJ1-4; possibly TRBD1 for D (6 bases). The CDR3 is 15 residues long. V lost 6 bases, J lost 0 bases, and 11 bases lay in between. Germline-derived CDR1 and CDR2 are SNHLY and FYNNEI. Written as DNA, the CDR3 is TGTGCCAGCAGCGAACAGGGCACAACTAATGAAAAACTGTTTTTT. Residues: CASSEQGTTNEKLFF.

This rearrangement joins TRBV4-3 to TRBJ1-1, with 8 nucleotides matching TRBD1. There are 15 residues in the CDR3. The V and J ends lost 1 base and 1 base, in that order; junction bases with no gene match: 2. Germline CDR1 reads LGHNA; CDR2 reads YSLEER. The CDR3 sequence is CASSQGQGRNTEAFF. CDR3 nucleotide sequence: TGCGCCAGCAGCCAAGGACAGGGGCGGAACACTGAAGCTTTCTTT.

The rearrangement joins TRBV29-1 to TRBJ2-2; 7 bases map to TRBD2. CDR1 and CDR2 from the germline V gene are SQVTM and ANQGSEA. V lost 4 bases and J lost 5; bases outside the gene matches: 7. The CDR3 is 14 residues long. Here the CDR3 DNA reads TGCAGCGTTGGCGGGAGTACCAGGACCGGGGAGCTGTTTTTT. It encodes CSVGGSTRTGELFF.

This clone was seen once. This chain uses TRBV30 with TRBJ2-1, with 11 nucleotides matching TRBD2. Per the germline V gene, CDR1 is GTSNPN and CDR2 is SVGIG (reference sequence). V lost 2 bases and J lost 8; bases outside the gene matches: 5. The CDR3 runs to 14 residues. The CDR3 sequence: CAWSISSGRYEQFF. CDR3 DNA: TGTGCCTGGAGTATCTCTAGCGGGAGGTATGAGCAGTTCTTC.

This clone has just one count. This sequence joins TRBV1 and TRBJ2-1; no DNA check was done on the table's D call, TRBD2. TRBV1 is reported as a pseudogene. The CDR3 totals 11 residues. The CDR3 bases are TGCACCAGCAGCCAAGTGACGGAGGGGTTCTTC. Translation: CTSSQVTEGFF.

The chain uses TRBV20-1 and TRBJ2-1; 8 bases are shared with TRBD2. J was trimmed by 15 bases and V by 7 bases; bases with no gene match: 8. The CDR3 sequence is 10 residues long. CDR1 is DFQATT and CDR2 is SNEGSKA in the germline V gene (reference sequence). CDR3 protein: CSVGGRRSFF. The CDR3 DNA reads TGCAGTGTAGGCGGGAGGAGATCGTTCTTC.

The chain recombines TRBV5-8 with TRBJ2-7; a weak D match, TRBD1 (6 bases). Germline V gene lookup returns CDR1 SGHTS and CDR2 YDEGEE. CDR3 size: 14 residues. The V end lost 1 base, the J end lost 4 bases, and 12 bases lay between the germline ends. Here the CDR3 reads CASSLQGRSYEQYF. The CDR3 coding sequence is TGTGCCAGCAGCTTGCAGGGGCGTTCATACGAGCAGTACTTC.

The chain links TRBV7-8 to TRBJ2-1; 11 bases are shared with TRBD2. Germline loops: CDR1 SGHVS, CDR2 FQNEAQ. The CDR3 totals 16 residues. V gave up 7 bases and J gave up 4 bases; unmatched junction bases: 9. The CDR3 DNA sequence: TGTGCCAGCAATACGGGAGGGACTAGCGGTTACAATGAGCAGTTCTTC. Encoded protein: CASNTGGTSGYNEQFF.